The 8 T cell receptor beta chains given below trace back to one sample, sequenced in a study of blood T cell repertoires in COVID-19. Method: immunoSEQ multiplex PCR; TCRdb's copy keeps in-frame clones and lacks some. The data contain approximately 280,000 clones, around 85% of them seen just once; the ten biggest clones take up under 7%. The sample consisted of PBMCs or T cells enriched from blood (not recorded which). The receptors originated from a woman between 35 and 50 years old who had recovered from COVID-19.

The V and J genes are TRBV7-8 and TRBJ1-5, with TRBD1 matching 8 bases. From germline, CDR1 is SGHVS and CDR2 FQNEAQ. J gave up 4 bases and V 5 bases, and 10 bases lay outside the gene matches. The CDR3 consists of 16 residues. The CDR3 sequence: CASSPYGQGQNQPQHF. The CDR3 coding sequence is TGTGCCAGCAGCCCCTACGGACAGGGCCAAAATCAGCCCCAGCATTTT.

The chain joins TRBV2 to TRBJ2-1; TRBD1 aligns across 9 bases. Germline CDR1 reads SNHLY; CDR2 reads FYNNEI. The CDR3 length is 14 residues. The J segment lost 4 bases and the V segment lost 10 bases, leaving 8 bases of the junction unmatched. CDR3 protein: CATAGTGSYNEQFF. The CDR3 DNA sequence: TGTGCCACGGCCGGGACAGGGTCATACAATGAGCAGTTCTTC.

A word on this clone: Other DNA sequences in this sample translate to the same CDR3. The J gene is TRBJ1-5, the V gene TRBV5-1, with TRBD1 as a possible D gene (5 bases). Germline CDR1 reads SGHRS; CDR2 reads YFSETQ. The length of the CDR3 is 14 residues. Deletions cut 1 base from V and 3 bases from J, with 8 bases between. The chain's CDR3 is CASSLTGVNQPQHF. The CDR3 DNA sequence: TGCGCCAGCAGCTTGACGGGGGTCAATCAGCCCCAGCATTTT.

The chain joins TRBV7-9 to TRBJ1-6; tentative D call: TRBD1 (5 bases). Trimming pared 9 bases from V and 8 bases from J, leaving 11 bases between. Per germline, CDR1 SEHNR and CDR2 FQNEAQ (reference sequence). There are 12 residues in the CDR3. The CDR3 region has the DNA TGTGCCAGTCGGGCGGGGCATTCACCCCTCCACTTT. Translating it yields CASRAGHSPLHF.

V is TRBV27 and J is TRBJ2-2, with D possibly being TRBD1 (5 bases). The CDR3 is 13 residues long. Germline CDR1 and CDR2: MNHEY and SMNVEV (reference sequence). The V end lost 5 bases, the J end lost 9 bases, and 13 bases lay between the germline ends. For the CDR3, the DNA is TGTGCCAGCAGTCGGCAGGGCGCACGGGAGCTGTTTTTT. Translation gives CASSRQGARELFF.

This chain connects TRBV15 to TRBJ2-5; 8 bases agree with TRBD2. Germline CDR1 reads LNHNV; CDR2 reads YYDKDF (reference sequence). V lost 4 bases and J lost 3; bases outside the gene matches: 16. This CDR3 contains 18 residues. The CDR3 DNA follows: TGTGCCACCAGCATGGAATTTGGACCGGGACTAGAGAAAGAGACCCAGTACTTC. Translating gives CATSMEFGPGLEKETQYF.

The chain is built from TRBV14 and TRBJ2-7; D gene unclear. CDR1 and CDR2 from the germline V gene are SGHDN and FVKESK. The V end lost 3 bases, the J end lost 0 bases, and 9 bases lay between the germline ends. This CDR3 contains 14 residues. The DNA for the CDR3 is TGTGCCAGCAGCCAGCAGGCCCTCTCCTACGAGCAGTACTTC. Residues: CASSQQALSYEQYF.

J is TRBJ2-2 and V is TRBV10-3; TRBD2 agrees at 7 bases. Germline CDR1 is ENHRY and CDR2 is SYGVKD. V shed 3 bases and J 3 bases; nucleotides not matched to a gene: 1. The CDR3 spans 14 residues. This CDR3 is CAISDGGDTGELFF. The CDR3 DNA is TGTGCCATCAGTGATGGGGGGGACACCGGGGAGCTGTTTTTT.